The clone carrying this TCR beta chain has a count of ten or more. This CDR3 region has 13 residues. V was pared by 3 bases and J by 2 bases, with 9 bases between. Germline V CDR1 and CDR2: SGHRS, YFSETQ. These data originate in a study of T cells after yellow fever vaccination. Template switching with 5'RACE generated the TCR cDNA and added a universal primer site and UMIs. MiXCR was run by TCRdb on the 5' RACE reads, yielding one entry per CDR3 protein. Of a few hundred thousand distinct CDR3 sequences listed, roughly 4.3% are singletons. The chain combines TRBV5-1 with TRBJ2-7, with D possibly TRBD2 on 6 matching bases. The sequencing used PBMCs, collected 5 days after the yellow fever booster vaccination. This clonotype originated in a man between 18 and 29 years old who received the YFV17D yellow fever vaccine. The CDR3 DNA follows: TGCGCCAGCAGCTCCCCGGGAGCCTACGAGCAGTACTTC. Its translation is CASSSPGAYEQYF.